The subject of this entry is one T cell receptor beta chain. Assay used: immunoSEQ multiplex PCR; TCRdb lists only in-frame clones, some missing. The repertoire includes around 310,000 clones, under 90% of them detected once, and more than 9% sits in the top ten. V lost 5 bases and J 4 bases, leaving 13 bases between the germline ends. The length of the CDR3 is 14 residues. Germline CDR1 reads LNHNV; CDR2 reads YYDKDF (reference sequence). The source of the sample is a study of blood T cell repertoires in COVID-19. The V and J genes are TRBV15 and TRBJ2-3; tentative D call: TRBD1 (5 bases). Source material: PBMCs or T cells enriched from blood (not recorded which). The sequence came from a woman in her thirties who had recovered from COVID-19. In nucleotides, the CDR3 is TGTGCCACCAGCTACAGGTTTGGCGCAGATACGCAGTATTTT. This translates into CATSYRFGADTQYF.